The clone carrying this T cell receptor (beta chain) has a single count. Its antigen is unknown. This specimen comes from a study of OX40 agonist ivuxolimab in advanced cancers. General study findings and limits: Patients who responded partially at 0.1-3.0 mg/kg showed clonal expansion ranking among the lowest. On average, a greater number of expanded clones characterised CD8+ T cells relative to CD4+.

The protocol was immunoSEQ multiplex PCR, while the TCRdb copy is restricted to in-frame clones and leaves out a portion. The sample holds fewer than 90,000 clones, roughly nine tenths seen once. The TCR sequence derives from an adult with an advanced solid tumor such as melanoma, head and neck, liver or kidney cancer. The sample consisted of CD4+ or CD8+ T cells sorted from blood, taken in a trial of the OX40 agonist ivuxolimab.

The CDR3 here is CATSRDAGATEKLFF. The DNA for the CDR3 is TGTGCCACCAGCAGAGATGCCGGGGCGACAGAAAAACTGTTTTTT. V is TRBV15 and J is TRBJ1-4, with D maybe TRBD1 (5 bases). With 0 bases removed from V and 8 bases from J, the gap between germline ends came to 13 bases. The CDR3 has 15 residues. Germline values: CDR1 LNHNV, CDR2 YYDKDF (reference sequence).